This section outlines one T cell receptor (beta chain) sequence together with its context. Its specificity is unknown. Primers targeted 54 TRBV and 13 TRBJ segments. Profiled with immunoSEQ multiplex PCR; TCRdb holds only in-frame clones, not every one. The sample yields around 100,000 clones, approximately 92% seen once. The sample belongs to a study of T cell repertoires and HLA-DP antigens. On the study more broadly: One alloantigen had ten groove amino acid differences from self, the other one. Whole-study findings and limits: Sorted CD137+ cells had clonality 0.3 to 0.4 against both alloantigens, versus around 0.039 pre-culture. Average cumulative frequency of previously undetected clones was roughly 34% against one allele and less than 60% against the other.

The CDR3 extends over 13 amino acids. V lost 1 base and J 8 bases, leaving 6 bases between the germline ends. Germline values: CDR1 SEHNR, CDR2 FQNEAQ (reference sequence). This chain uses TRBV7-9 with TRBJ1-6, with TRBD1 as a possible D gene (6 bases). Specimen: CD4+ T cells from PBMCs. The receptor comes from a woman in her late teens or twenties in good health and CMV-seronegative. CDR3 loop: CASSLEGDSPLHF. For the CDR3, the DNA is TGTGCCAGCAGCTTAGAGGGGGATTCACCCCTCCACTTT.